This TCR beta chain emerged from a study of T-cell memory formation after mild COVID-19. Trimming shortened V by 5 bases and J by 4 bases, and 14 bases separated the two germline ends. Germline V gene lookup returns CDR1 MDHEN and CDR2 SYDVKM. CDR3 length: 14 amino acids. Amplification by 5'RACE using constant-segment primers produced TCR alpha and TCR beta cDNA libraries that carried sample barcodes and UMIs. Each CDR3 protein is one row after TCRdb ran MiXCR on the 5' RACE reads. This sample carries more than 80,000 distinct CDR3 sequences, roughly 12% of them seen once, and the ten largest clones take around 30%. General study findings and limits: Memory sampled before infection contained some responding clones, suggesting cross-reactive memory joined.

In the case of this clonotype: As yet, its antigen is unknown.

The V and J genes are TRBV28 and TRBJ1-1, with a tentative D call TRBD1 (6 bases). This TCR came from an adult woman who had mild COVID-19 (a few samples of this study predate the infection). Cell type and time point are not known. The specimen was PBMCs or a T cell subset sorted from them (not recorded which). As DNA, the CDR3 is TGTGCCAGCAGTCTCGCCGGGACAACCACTGAAGCTTTCTTT. As protein: CASSLAGTTTEAFF.